Shown below are 25 T cell receptor beta chains from a single sample sequenced in a study of blood T cell repertoires in COVID-19. Clones were sequenced by immunoSEQ multiplex PCR, and TCRdb holds only the in-frame ones, with some missing. The sample includes around 20,000 clones, about nine tenths of them seen just once. Sequenced input: peripheral blood. The receptors stem from a human donor with active COVID-19. The donor label of this sample is uncertain.

This clone appeared once. The chain has TRBV5-6 and TRBJ2-1; no clear D gene. CDR3 length: 15 residues. The V gene's germline CDR1 is SGHDT and CDR2 YYEEEE. The V end was cut by 4 bases, the J end by 0 bases, with 11 bases between. CDR3 coding DNA: TGTGCCAGCAGCCCACGCCCTAACTCCTACAATGAGCAGTTCTTC. This encodes CASSPRPNSYNEQFF. The complete variable domain, with remaining parts taken from reference TRBV5-6 and TRBJ2-1, reads DAGVTQSPTHLIKTRGQQVTLRCSPKSGHDTVSWYQQALGQGPQFIFQYYEEEERQRGNFPDRFSGHQFPNYSSELNVNALLLGDSALYLCASSPRPNSYNEQFFGPGTRLTVL.

The chain employs TRBV6-5 and TRBJ1-2; D unresolved. From germline, CDR1 is MNHEY and CDR2 SVGAGI. The CDR3 is 14 amino acids. The V and J ends lost 0 bases and 2 bases respectively, with 7 bases between them. The CDR3 DNA follows: TGTGCCAGCAGTTACTCGTCGAGCAACTATGGCTACACCTTC. This gives the protein CASSYSSSNYGYTF.

The chain carries TRBV27 and TRBJ2-4; D is possibly TRBD2 (6 bases). Germline V gene data show CDR1 as MNHEY and CDR2 as SMNVEV (reference sequence). Trimming took 2 bases from V and 2 from J, leaving 7 bases between them. This CDR3 comprises 14 residues. DNA of the CDR3: TGTGCCAGCAGTTTAGCGGGGACCAAAAACATTCAGTACTTC. This encodes CASSLAGTKNIQYF.

A few counts support this clone. The V gene is TRBV5-4, the J gene TRBJ2-7; D gene ambiguous. The germline V gene encodes CDR1 SGHNT and CDR2 YYREEE (reference sequence). This CDR3 region has 15 residues. The germline V and J ends were trimmed by 3 bases and 4 bases, with 17 bases remaining between them. DNA for the CDR3: TGTGCCAGCAGCTCCGGAGATTATCTTTCTTACGAGCAGTACTTC. This encodes CASSSGDYLSYEQYF.

This chain uses TRBV7-3 with TRBJ2-1, with TRBD2 matching 10 bases. This CDR3 spans 14 amino acids. From germline, CDR1 is SGHTA and CDR2 FQGTGA. V lost 5 bases, J lost 9 bases, and 7 bases stayed unmatched. CDR3 loop: CASSTLAGVAEQFF. In DNA form, the CDR3 reads TGTGCCAGCAGCACCCTAGCGGGAGTCGCTGAGCAGTTCTTC.

The chain links TRBV7-2 to TRBJ2-3; the D gene is possibly TRBD2 (5 bases). Trimming removed 1 base at V and 7 bases at J, with 9 bases between. The CDR3 sequence is 13 residues long. Germline CDR1 and CDR2: SGHTA and FQGNSA. This CDR3 reads CASSLVEGNTQYF. Here the CDR3 DNA reads TGTGCCAGCAGCTTAGTAGAGGGAAATACGCAGTATTTT.

CDR3 sequence (DNA): TGTGCCAGCAGCCTAAGGCAGGTCTACACCGGGGAGCTGTTTTTT. Its translation is CASSLRQVYTGELFF. The gene calls are TRBV9 and TRBJ2-2; D ambiguous. This CDR3 has 15 amino acids. Germline loops: CDR1 SGDLS, CDR2 YYNGEE. The V gene lost 4 bases and the J gene lost 3 bases, with 13 bases spanning the gap.

This chain connects TRBV19 to TRBJ2-3; 10 positions match TRBD2. J was trimmed by 2 bases and V by 7 bases; bases with no gene match: 6. Germline V gene sequence: CDR1 LNHDA, CDR2 SQIVND (reference sequence). The CDR3 spans 15 residues. The CDR3 sequence is CASMVAGGYTDTQYF. CDR3 in DNA: TGTGCCAGTATGGTAGCGGGGGGCTACACAGATACGCAGTATTTT.

This clone occurred once. The chain combines TRBV5-1 with TRBJ2-3; perhaps TRBD1 as D (7 bases). Trimming took 1 base from V and 2 from J, leaving 14 bases between them. Germline lookup yields CDR1 SGHRS and CDR2 YFSETQ. This CDR3 is 16 amino acids long. CDR3 in amino acids: CASSLQGGFSTDTQYF. The DNA of the CDR3 is TGCGCCAGCAGCTTGCAGGGGGGATTTTCCACAGATACGCAGTATTTT.

The V gene is TRBV11-3, the J gene TRBJ2-3; 11 positions match TRBD2. Germline V CDR1 and CDR2: SGHNT, YENEEA. The V and J ends lost 4 bases and 5 bases, in that order; junction bases with no gene match: 5. The CDR3 length is 15 residues. CDR3 sequence: CASSSRLAGRDTQYF. The CDR3 bases are TGTGCCAGCAGCTCAAGACTAGCGGGAAGAGATACGCAGTATTTT.

The chain couples TRBV7-9 to TRBJ2-3; D not certain. The CDR3 contains 14 residues. Germline V gene lookup returns CDR1 SEHNR and CDR2 FQNEAQ (reference sequence). V was trimmed by 2 bases and J by 0 bases, leaving 6 bases between them. The CDR3 sequence: CASSLSTSTDTQYF. CDR3 in DNA: TGTGCCAGCAGCTTAAGCACTAGCACAGATACGCAGTATTTT.

This chain links TRBV10-3 with TRBJ2-7; TRBD2 agrees at 8 bases. This CDR3 has 15 amino acids. The junction had 10 bases not matched to a gene; V was cut back by 7 bases and J by 2 bases. CDR1 and CDR2 (germline): ENHRY, SYGVKD. CDR3 residues: CAITSATAGAYEQYF. CDR3 sequence (DNA): TGTGCCATCACTTCGGCAACAGCGGGAGCCTACGAGCAGTACTTC.

The V and J genes are TRBV5-1 and TRBJ2-7; the match to TRBD1 covers 8 bases. This CDR3 is 15 amino acids long. The germline V gene has CDR1 SGHRS and CDR2 YFSETQ. V gave up 0 bases and J gave up 5 bases; unmatched junction bases: 7. The CDR3, as DNA: TGCGCCAGCAGCTTGGCCTCACAGGGGGGCCACGAGCAGTACTTC. Encoded protein: CASSLASQGGHEQYF.

V gene TRBV11-3 combines with J gene TRBJ2-1; 9 bases fit TRBD1. CDR1 and CDR2 (germline): SGHNT, YENEEA. CDR3 length equals 18 residues. The V segment lost 5 bases and the J segment 0 bases; nucleotides outside the gene matches: 11. The CDR3 DNA reads TGTGCCAGCAGCGGACCCGGGACAGGGCAAAGCTCCTACAATGAGCAGTTCTTC. Amino acids: CASSGPGTGQSSYNEQFF.

This chain links TRBV7-9 with TRBJ1-6; 8 nucleotides line up with TRBD1. V trimming: 7 bases; J trimming: 0 bases; junction bases outside the gene matches: 5. This CDR3 has 16 residues. Germline-derived CDR1 and CDR2 are SEHNR and FQNEAQ (reference sequence). The CDR3 DNA follows: TGTGCCAGCAACAGCGGACAGGGCTCCTATAATTCACCCCTCCACTTT. It specifies CASNSGQGSYNSPLHF.

J is TRBJ2-5 and V is TRBV5-6; unclear D gene. The CDR3 is 15 amino acids. Germline loops: CDR1 SGHDT, CDR2 YYEEEE. V dropped 2 bases and J dropped 1 base, with 12 bases sitting between them. CDR3 sequence (DNA): TGTGCCAGCAGCTTTAGTCCGAGTAGCCAAGAGACCCAGTACTTC. Protein: CASSFSPSSQETQYF.

The rearrangement joins TRBV5-4 to TRBJ2-7; 9 nucleotides match TRBD2. The CDR3 is made up of 12 amino acids. Trimming at V came to 7 bases and at J to 7 bases, leaving 6 bases not matched to a gene. The germline gives CDR1 SGHNT, CDR2 YYREEE (reference sequence). The CDR3, as DNA: TGTGCCAGCCACCGCGGGAGGGCGGAGCAGTACTTC. Amino acids: CASHRGRAEQYF.

The V call is TRBV5-1, the J call TRBJ1-1; a weak D match, TRBD1 (5 bases). The germline V gene has CDR1 SGHRS and CDR2 YFSETQ. Trimming shortened V by 4 bases and J by 1 base, and 14 bases separated the two germline ends. This CDR3 is 15 amino acids long. CDR3 protein: CASSLGTGGNTEAFF. CDR3 in DNA: TGCGCCAGCAGCCTGGGGACTGGAGGGAACACTGAAGCTTTCTTT. Filled out from reference TRBV5-1 and TRBJ1-1, the complete variable domain reads KAGVTQTPRYLIKTRGQQVTLSCSPISGHRSVSWYQQTPGQGLQFLFEYFSETQRNKGNFPGRFSGRQFSNSRSEMNVSTLELGDSALYLCASSLGTGGNTEAFFGQGTRLTVV.

The rearrangement joins TRBV6-5 to TRBJ2-5, with D uncertain. Per germline, CDR1 MNHEY and CDR2 SVGAGI. V was cut by 0 bases and J by 5 bases, with 4 bases left in between. The CDR3 contains 12 residues. CDR3 amino acids: CASSYSLETQYF. The CDR3 DNA reads as TGTGCCAGCAGTTACTCTCTGGAGACCCAGTACTTC.

To note about this clone: At one boundary the junction diverges from the germline segment, which might be a read error. This sequence joins TRBV6-5 and TRBJ1-5; D call uncertain. This CDR3 has 13 residues. The germline gives CDR1 MNHEY, CDR2 SVGAGI. CDR3 sequence (DNA): TGTGCCAGCAGTGACTCTGGAGAACAGCCCCAGCATTTT. It codes for CASSDSGEQPQHF.

The rearrangement uses TRBV11-1 and TRBJ1-1; D remains unclear. Germline V lookup: CDR1 SGHAT, CDR2 FQDESV (reference sequence). The CDR3 loop spans 13 amino acids. V was clipped by 5 bases and J by 0 bases, with 7 bases between them. CDR3 nucleotides: TGTGCCAGCAGCCCTCGGGTGAACACTGAAGCTTTCTTT. It encodes CASSPRVNTEAFF. The variable domain in full, with the rest retrieved from reference TRBV11-1 and TRBJ1-1, is EAEVAQSPRYKITEKSQAVAFWCDPISGHATLYWYRQILGQGPELLVQFQDESVVDDSQLPKDRFSAERLKGVDSTLKIQPAELGDSAMYLCASSPRVNTEAFFGQGTRLTVV.

The V and J genes are TRBV5-1 and TRBJ2-2, with TRBD1 as a possible D gene (7 bases). The V gene's germline CDR1 is SGHRS and CDR2 YFSETQ. V gave up 0 bases and J gave up 8 bases, with 29 bases separating them. The CDR3 is 20 amino acids. CDR3 DNA: TGCGCCAGCAGCTTGGCCAAACAGGGGATAATCACGGTAAGCGGGGGGGAGCTGTTTTTT. This translates into CASSLAKQGIITVSGGELFF.

The chain has TRBV19 and TRBJ2-2; 10 bases map to TRBD2. The CDR3 runs 18 residues. Germline V gene data show CDR1 as LNHDA and CDR2 as SQIVND (reference sequence). With 2 bases clipped from V and 0 bases from J, the junction kept 6 bases outside the gene matches. Here the CDR3 reads CASSIRTSGYANTGELFF. The CDR3 DNA is TGTGCCAGTAGTATACGGACTAGCGGTTACGCGAACACCGGGGAGCTGTTTTTT. The whole variable domain, filled in from reference TRBV19 and TRBJ2-2, reads DGGITQSPKYLFRKEGQNVTLSCEQNLNHDAMYWYRQDPGQGLRLIYYSQIVNDFQKGDIAEGYSVSREKKESFPLTVTSAQKNPTAFYLCASSIRTSGYANTGELFFGEGSRLTVL.

The chain uses TRBV5-4 and TRBJ2-7; 11 positions agree with TRBD1. This CDR3 has 16 amino acids. V lost 4 bases, J lost 2 bases, and 8 bases stayed unmatched. Germline CDR1 is SGHNT and CDR2 is YYREEE (reference sequence). The CDR3 DNA is TGTGCCAGCAGCCCCCCGGAGGGACAGGGGGCCTACGAGCAGTACTTC. Encoded protein: CASSPPEGQGAYEQYF.

The V and J genes are TRBV2 and TRBJ2-1; D possibly corresponds to TRBD2 (7 bases). The CDR3 totals 16 residues. The ends were cut back, 4 bases at V and 4 bases at J, with 17 bases in the middle. Germline-derived CDR1 and CDR2 are SNHLY and FYNNEI. CDR3 nucleotide sequence: TGTGCCAGCAGTGGCGGACTAGGGGGGGGATACAATGAGCAGTTCTTC. Protein product: CASSGGLGGGYNEQFF.